This TCR beta chain appears in the sequencing data of a study of T cells after yellow fever vaccination (dated by TCRdb to about 2019). Looking at the study overall: The SMART-Seq v4 Ultra Low Input RNA kit was used to prepare libraries from fractions with low cell numbers. To follow T-cell clones before and after both primary and booster YFV17D yellow fever vaccination, bulk TCR alpha and beta repertoires underwent longitudinal sequencing. Two healthy male donors, one aged 18 to 30 and one aged 30 to 40 years, made up the cohort. Blood was drawn at multiple timepoints before and after primary and secondary immunization, with bulk PBMC replicates and cell subsets isolated.

TCR cDNA was synthesized by 5'RACE template switching, through which a universal primer site and unique molecular identifiers were introduced. cDNA synthesis was primed from both the TCR alpha and TCR beta constant segments. Library amplification involved two PCR steps, and the second step added sample barcodes and sequencing adapters. Sequencing of libraries was performed on Illumina HiSeq 2500 (2x100 bp) or NovaSeq (2x150 bp). The paper's data handling went like this. MIGEC handled demultiplexing of reads and collapsing into UMI consensus sequences, while MiXCR performed V(D)J alignment. Clonotypes responding to the vaccine were identified with edgeR on replicate PBMC samples, with the criteria of FDR below 0.01 and a log2 fold change above 5 up to day 15. Each bulk clonotype received a CD4 or CD8 identity based on whether the sequenced CD4 or CD8 repertoire contained that clonotype at higher abundance. In TCRdb, the public reads were trimmed at Q25 with fastp and aligned with MiXCR, with productive beta chains retained. Rows with one shared CDR3 protein collapse into an entry with the most common genes and DNA. TCRdb assigned the V and J calls; the authors' analysis was not used. The sample table contains 150,000 or so distinct CDR3 sequences; only one count was recorded for around 7.2% of them. Approximately 2.5% of the sample is in the top ten clones.

The sample's treatment or condition, from its label and the paper: live attenuated yellow fever vaccine strain. A standard Ficoll-Paque protocol was used to isolate PBMCs from peripheral blood. Dynabeads CD4 and CD8 positive selection kits were used to isolate CD4 and CD8 T-cell fractions. TriZol was used to extract RNA from bulk PBMCs, CD4 and CD8 fractions, and dextramer-positive and dextramer-negative fractions. What the authors observed across the whole study: A small share of clonotypes was detected in both CD4 and CD8 compartments, with the overlap likely arising from convergent recombination. Because abundant contaminating clonotypes from the bulk population could be contained in FACS-sorted repertoires, computational filtering was required. Because only two donors were included in the study, the extent to which the findings can be generalized is limited. Most clones expanded after primary vaccination (around 96% of CD4 and around 88% of CD8) were re-detected after the booster, suggesting that broad memory maintenance occurred. The secondary T-cell response was found to be weaker but faster than the primary response, with a peak reached on day 5 rather than on day 15.

V is cut back by 6 bases and J by 2 bases, with 5 bases in the junction unmatched. The germline V gene encodes CDR1 SNHLY and CDR2 FYNNEI. Its CDR3 holds 14 amino acids, cysteine through phenylalanine. Kept here is only the CDR3 DNA, which spans 42 bases and is read in frame from base 1. This clonotype was detected ten times or more. The target of this receptor is not known. Base-call qualities are not available, and no considerably larger clone is one nucleotide away. Sequences were derived from CD4+ T cells sorted from PBMCs, sampled 5 days after the first yellow fever vaccination. The clonotype originates from a man aged 18-30 years who received the YFV17D yellow fever vaccine. This sequence uses TRBV2 and TRBJ1-1; 8 bases in between match TRBD1. The CDR3 region has the sequence CASSGQGGNTEAFF. The DNA sequence is given as TGTGCCAGCAGCGGACAGGGCGGTAACACTGAAGCTTTCTTT.